This T cell receptor beta chain is from a study of cytomegalovirus exposure and HLA in healthy donors. Regarding this clone: What it binds is not known.

Study results and caveats: Relative to equally common others, HLA-associated TCR beta chains showed greater clonal expansion in a later analysis. TRBV6-2, TRBV6-3 and some other V segments were excluded as indistinguishable.

Per the germline V gene, CDR1 is SQVTM and CDR2 is ANQGSEA. CDR3 size: 14 residues. V lost 6 bases to trimming and J lost 15 bases; unmatched junction nucleotides: 19. Healthy people donating bone marrow made up the donors. The PCR was carried out with 60 Vbeta primers and 13 Jbeta primers. Data came from immunoSEQ multiplex PCR; TCRdb stores just in-frame clones and leaves some out. The top ten clones hold more than 1.1% of a sample with some 140,000 clones, over 70% of them seen once. The receptor comes from a woman between 40 and 50 years old in good health and CMV-seronegative. The chain is built from TRBV29-1 and TRBJ2-3; TRBD1 aligns across 9 bases. Material: PBMCs. The DNA of the CDR3 is TGCAGCGTCGCAGCTAAATACACCGGGACAGGGTCCTATTTT. This translates into CSVAAKYTGTGSYF.